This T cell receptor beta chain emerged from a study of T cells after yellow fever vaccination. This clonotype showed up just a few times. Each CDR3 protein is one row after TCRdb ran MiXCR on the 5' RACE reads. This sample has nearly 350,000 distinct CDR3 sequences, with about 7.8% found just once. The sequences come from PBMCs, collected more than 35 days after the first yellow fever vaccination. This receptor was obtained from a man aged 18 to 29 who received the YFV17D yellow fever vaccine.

The CDR3 DNA is TGTGCCAGCAGCCTCCGAAGAGGGACTGAAGCTTTCTTT. Translating gives CASSLRRGTEAFF. The chain carries TRBV7-6 and TRBJ1-1; no clear D gene. The CDR3 is made up of 13 amino acids. V lost 5 bases and J 5 bases, leaving 12 bases between the germline ends. Germline V CDR1 and CDR2: SGHVS, FNYEAQ. Full variable domain (remainder filled in from reference TRBV7-6 and TRBJ1-1): GAGVSQSPRYKVTKRGQDVALRCDPISGHVSLYWYRQALGQGPEFLTYFNYEAQQDKSGLPNDRFSAERPEGSISTLTIQRTEQRDSAMYRCASSLRRGTEAFFGQGTRLTVV.